The 23 T cell receptor beta chains reported below all come from one sample, sequenced in a study of regulatory T cells in long-lasting Graves disease. Through Arm-PCR of CDR3 regions and iRepertoire HTBI primers, TCR beta libraries were built. One entry per CDR3 protein, called by TCRdb with MiXCR from the multiplex PCR reads. In the table there are some 430,000 distinct CDR3 sequences, 20% to 25% of which are singletons. Indicated time point: persistent/refractory GD, antithyroid drugs over 5 years with positive TRAb. Extracted PBMC RNA gave rise to the TCR library. The sample here was peripheral blood mononuclear cells (PBMCs), taken when the disease was refractory, from a patient treated with antithyroid drugs. The receptor source for this set is a female donor with Graves disease.

This chain links TRBV10-3 with TRBJ1-2; no clear D gene. Trimming took 6 bases from V and 5 from J, leaving 7 bases between them. Germline V gene data show CDR1 as ENHRY and CDR2 as SYGVKD. The CDR3 loop spans 11 amino acids. DNA for the CDR3: TGTGCCATCAGCCGCGCGTATGGCTACACCTTC. Protein product: CAISRAYGYTF.

This clonotype appeared many times. V and J are TRBV3-1 and TRBJ2-7; no clear D. The CDR3 loop spans 13 amino acids. Germline CDR1 LGHDT, CDR2 YNNKEL (reference sequence). V lost 2 bases, J lost 6 bases, and 11 bases lay in between. The CDR3 spells CASSQLRQGEQYF. The DNA for the CDR3 is TGTGCCAGCAGCCAACTGCGGCAAGGCGAGCAGTACTTC.

Only a few counts were recorded for this clonotype. V is TRBV7-2 and J is TRBJ2-7, with TRBD2 identical over 13 bases. The CDR3 runs 16 residues. Germline V gene lookup returns CDR1 SGHTA and CDR2 FQGNSA. V shed 5 bases, J shed 6 bases, and the junction held 10 bases outside the gene matches. CDR3 in amino acids: CASSVTSGGVLREQYF. CDR3 DNA: TGTGCCAGCAGCGTTACTAGCGGGGGGGTTCTTCGCGAGCAGTACTTC.

CDR3 residues: CATSGQGHKNTGELFF. The CDR3 DNA sequence: TGTGCCACCAGTGGTCAGGGACACAAGAACACCGGGGAGCTGTTTTTT. The chain is built from TRBV24-1 and TRBJ2-2; perhaps TRBD1 as D (6 bases). Germline lookup yields CDR1 KGHDR and CDR2 SFDVKD. CDR3 length: 16 residues. The V gene lost 5 bases and the J gene lost 1 base, with 13 bases spanning the gap.

Remarks on this clonotype: Just one base apart from a much larger clone, this may be a read error. This chain connects TRBV6-2 or TRBV6-3 to TRBJ1-1; tentatively, D is TRBD1 (5 bases). Germline assignment: CDR1 MNHEY and CDR2 SVGEGT. This CDR3 is built from 13 residues. CDR3 protein: CASSSSRGTETFF. Written as DNA, the CDR3 is TGTGCCAGCAGTTCCAGTAGGGGCACTGAAACTTTCTTT.

J is TRBJ2-5 and V is TRBV2, with 9 bases fitting TRBD1. Germline values: CDR1 SNHLY, CDR2 FYNNEI. There are 14 residues in the CDR3. The ends lost 5 bases at V and 5 bases at J; junction bases unmatched: 6. The CDR3, as DNA: TGTGCCAGCAGTCGAAACAGGGGGCAGGAGACCCAGTACTTC. It translates to CASSRNRGQETQYF.

This clonotype was recorded at least ten times. DNA of the CDR3: TGTGCCAGCCGAAATATGAACACTGAAGCTTTCTTT. Translating it yields CASRNMNTEAFF. This chain links TRBV12-3 or TRBV12-4 with TRBJ1-1; D gene unclear. There are 12 residues in the CDR3. The ends were cut back, 8 bases at V and 0 bases at J, with 7 bases in the middle.

The chain is built from TRBV24-1 and TRBJ2-2; 12 nucleotides match TRBD2. Germline assignment: CDR1 KGHDR and CDR2 SFDVKD. There are 16 residues in the CDR3. V gave up 3 bases and J gave up 7 bases; unmatched junction bases: 5. CDR3 sequence: CATSDPSGRAIGELFF. CDR3 DNA sequence: TGTGCCACCAGTGATCCTAGCGGGAGGGCCATCGGGGAGCTGTTTTTT.

This chain uses TRBV6-9 with TRBJ2-3, with D possibly being TRBD2 (5 bases). The CDR3 totals 15 residues. Between the trimmed V and J ends, which lost 2 bases and 0 bases, there was a span of 9 bases. The V gene's germline CDR1 is MNHGY and CDR2 SVAAGI. CDR3 sequence reads: CASSYSGDSTDTQYF. The CDR3 bases are TGTGCCAGCAGTTATAGCGGAGATAGCACAGATACGCAGTATTTT.

This clonotype was detected a few times. The chain is built from TRBV6-1 and TRBJ1-2; possible D gene TRBD1, 5 bases. The CDR3 has 13 amino acids. Per the germline V gene, CDR1 is MNHNS and CDR2 is SASEGT. Trimming shortened V by 5 bases and J by 4 bases, and 11 bases separated the two germline ends. CDR3 nucleotide sequence: TGTGCCAGCAGTACCGACAGTCTCTATGGCTACACCTTC. Encoded protein: CASSTDSLYGYTF.

This clonotype was detected only a few times. The chain links TRBV19 to TRBJ1-1; D gene uncertain. The CDR3 extends over 15 amino acids. V was pared by 7 bases and J by 5 bases, with 20 bases between. The germline CDR1 and CDR2 sequences are LNHDA and SQIVND (reference sequence). Here the CDR3 DNA reads TGTGCCAGTATCGGTGGGCATTCTGGTGAGACTGAAGCTTTCTTT. Amino acid sequence: CASIGGHSGETEAFF.

This clonotype appeared a few times. This sequence joins TRBV30 and TRBJ1-2; D remains unclear. Trimming left V 4 bases short and J 2 bases short, with 14 bases between. Per germline, CDR1 GTSNPN and CDR2 SVGIG (reference sequence). This CDR3 has 14 amino acids. CDR3 in DNA: TGTGCCTGGATCCCGGGATTCTTAAACTATGGCTACACCTTC. This codes for CAWIPGFLNYGYTF.

This clonotype was counted between two and nine times. The CDR3 nucleotides are TGCAGCGTACAAGGACTAGCGGGAGTTAGCGAGCAGTACTTC. Amino acid sequence: CSVQGLAGVSEQYF. This chain links TRBV29-1 with TRBJ2-7; 13 bases agree with TRBD2. Losses at the gene ends were 6 bases for V and 6 bases for J; bases not matched to a gene: 8. Looked up from germline, CDR1 is SQVTM and CDR2 is ANQGSEA. This CDR3 spans 14 amino acids.

The gene calls are TRBV6-1 and TRBJ1-6; 7 nucleotides line up with TRBD1. The CDR3 contains 17 residues. CDR1 MNHNS and CDR2 SASEGT come from the germline V gene. Trimming at V came to 0 bases and at J to 7 bases, leaving 9 bases not matched to a gene. CDR3 DNA: TGTGCCAGCAGTGAAGCGGTTAGAGGGGGCAAGAATTCACCCCTCCACTTT. Translation: CASSEAVRGGKNSPLHF.

About this clonotype itself: A clone one base away is much larger, so this may be a read error. The chain has TRBV28 and TRBJ1-4; D may be TRBD1 (6 bases). V shed 5 bases and J shed 10 bases, with 17 bases lying between them. The CDR3 consists of 14 residues. Germline CDR1 is MDHEN and CDR2 is SYDVKM. The DNA of the CDR3 is TGTGCCAGCAGTCAACAGGGTGGCCATGGAAAACTGTTTTTT. Protein: CASSQQGGHGKLFF.

The chain recombines TRBV27 with TRBJ1-5; a possible D gene is TRBD1 (6 bases). V was shortened by 4 bases and J by 4 bases, with 20 bases between the two germline ends. CDR3 length: 17 residues. The germline V gene has CDR1 MNHEY and CDR2 SMNVEV (reference sequence). The CDR3 nucleotides read TGTGCCAGCAGTTCACTGATAGGGGGAGGGGCAAATCAGCCCCAGCATTTT. Protein product: CASSSLIGGGANQPQHF.

The CDR3 region is CAISWDGANYGYTF. In DNA, the CDR3 is TGTGCCATCAGTTGGGACGGAGCTAACTATGGCTACACCTTC. The chain employs TRBV10-3 and TRBJ1-2, with D perhaps TRBD1 (5 bases). Germline loops: CDR1 ENHRY, CDR2 SYGVKD. CDR3 length: 14 amino acids. Trimming left V 5 bases short and J 0 bases short, with 10 bases between.

The chain is built from TRBV11-1 and TRBJ1-5, with TRBD1 matching 7 bases. CDR1 and CDR2 from the germline V gene are SGHAT and FQDESV (reference sequence). After removal of 3 bases from V and 3 bases from J, the junction contained 5 bases not matched to a gene. The CDR3 runs 15 residues. For the CDR3, the DNA is TGTGCCAGCAGCTTGGGGGACAGCTACAATCAGCCCCAGCATTTT. This codes for CASSLGDSYNQPQHF.

This clonotype was observed at least ten times. The chain couples TRBV12-3 or TRBV12-4 to TRBJ1-2; D is unclear. Trimming removed 3 bases at V and 4 bases at J, with 12 bases between. The CDR3 loop spans 14 amino acids. The CDR3 sequence is CASSFLGQLYGYTF. The DNA for the CDR3 is TGTGCCAGCAGTTTTCTTGGGCAGCTCTATGGCTACACCTTC.

This clonotype has more than one count but fewer than ten. The gene calls are TRBV5-6 and TRBJ2-5; the D is unclear. This CDR3 contains 16 residues. With 0 bases removed from V and 1 base from J, the gap between germline ends came to 13 bases. The germline V gene has CDR1 SGHDT and CDR2 YYEEEE. CDR3: CASSLAAGFSQETQYF. CDR3 DNA sequence: TGTGCCAGCAGCTTGGCTGCTGGATTCTCCCAAGAGACCCAGTACTTC.

Many counts were recorded for this clonotype. The chain links TRBV30 to TRBJ2-7, with 7 bases identical to TRBD1. After removal of 6 bases from V and 3 bases from J, the junction contained 5 bases not matched to a gene. The CDR3 runs 12 residues. The germline V gene has CDR1 GTSNPN and CDR2 SVGIG (reference sequence). This CDR3 is CACSRQGYEQYF. The CDR3 DNA sequence: TGTGCCTGTTCACGACAGGGCTACGAGCAGTACTTC.

This clonotype was observed a handful of times. The V call is TRBV10-3, the J call TRBJ2-5; D gene ambiguous. Germline assignment: CDR1 ENHRY and CDR2 SYGVKD. The V end lost 2 bases, the J end lost 1 base, and 5 bases lay between the germline ends. The CDR3 spans 13 residues. The CDR3 sequence is CAISETVQETQYF. DNA of the CDR3: TGTGCCATCAGTGAGACGGTCCAAGAGACCCAGTACTTC.

This clonotype was seen repeatedly, ten times or more. The V and J genes are TRBV6-5 and TRBJ1-6, with 7 bases lining up with TRBD1. V lost 3 bases to trimming and J lost 7 bases; unmatched junction nucleotides: 15. The CDR3 has 18 amino acids. Germline CDR1 is MNHEY and CDR2 is SVGAGI. The CDR3: CASSYSGGRGGRNSPLHF. CDR3 DNA sequence: TGTGCCAGCAGTTATTCGGGGGGGAGAGGGGGCAGGAATTCACCCCTCCACTTT.